Presented here are 31 T cell receptor beta chains from one specimen sequenced in a study of Ad26.COV2.S vaccination and SARS-CoV-2 variants. This table comes from immunoSEQ multiplex PCR, and its TCRdb copy is limited to in-frame clones, with some not included. Found here are 350,000 to 600,000 clones, about 89% of them singletons; the top ten hold 1.7%. The treatment denotes: 15 to 20 received Ad26.COV2.S at low or high dose, single or two shots; roughly five received placebo; per-sample allocation not given. After the first vaccine or placebo injection, samples were drawn on day 63. The sample here was peripheral blood, taken in a trial of Ad26.COV2.S vaccine versus placebo. Receptor source: a person between 18 and 59 years old who received the Ad26.COV2.S COVID-19 vaccine or a placebo.

V is TRBV5-5 and J is TRBJ2-5; D is uncertain. The germline CDR1 and CDR2 sequences are SGHKS and YYEKEE (reference sequence). The V gene lost 0 bases and the J gene lost 2 bases, with 5 bases spanning the gap. The CDR3 consists of 13 residues. The CDR3 loop is CASSLAAQETQYF. CDR3 DNA: TGTGCCAGCAGCTTGGCCGCGCAAGAGACCCAGTACTTC.

The chain links TRBV2 to TRBJ2-1; 8 bases match TRBD1. Germline trimming cut 6 bases from V and 9 bases from J; bases unmatched to any gene: 13. CDR3 length: 15 residues. Per germline, CDR1 SNHLY and CDR2 FYNNEI. The CDR3 here is CASRRGWQGAGEQFF. The CDR3 DNA sequence: TGTGCCAGCAGGAGGGGATGGCAGGGGGCTGGTGAGCAGTTCTTC.

The rearrangement uses TRBV30 and TRBJ2-1, with a weak D call TRBD2 (6 bases). Germline V gene data show CDR1 as GTSNPN and CDR2 as SVGIG (reference sequence). This CDR3 contains 12 residues. V lost 2 bases and J 7 bases, leaving 9 bases between the germline ends. In DNA, the CDR3 is TGTGCCTGGAGTTTCAGCGGGAATGAGCAGTTCTTC. Translating gives CAWSFSGNEQFF.

This clone was detected only a few times. V gene TRBV19 combines with J gene TRBJ1-1; no definite D call. From germline, CDR1 is LNHDA and CDR2 SQIVND (reference sequence). This CDR3 comprises 13 residues. V gave up 5 bases and J gave up 1 base, with 8 bases separating them. CDR3 sequence: CASSGQENTEAFF. DNA of the CDR3: TGTGCCAGTAGTGGGCAGGAGAACACTGAAGCTTTCTTT. The complete variable domain, with remaining parts taken from reference TRBV19 and TRBJ1-1, reads DGGITQSPKYLFRKEGQNVTLSCEQNLNHDAMYWYRQDPGQGLRLIYYSQIVNDFQKGDIAEGYSVSREKKESFPLTVTSAQKNPTAFYLCASSGQENTEAFFGQGTRLTVV.

This sequence joins TRBV27 and TRBJ2-7, with D uncertain. CDR1 and CDR2 (germline): MNHEY, SMNVEV (reference sequence). V was trimmed by 5 bases and J by 3 bases, leaving 11 bases between them. This CDR3 is 13 amino acids long. The CDR3 loop reads CASSPRVFYEQYF. CDR3 DNA sequence: TGTGCCAGCAGTCCACGGGTTTTCTACGAGCAGTACTTC.

The gene calls are TRBV7-8 and TRBJ2-1; D ambiguous. Germline CDR1 reads SGHVS; CDR2 reads FQNEAQ. The CDR3 extends over 13 amino acids. V was trimmed by 5 bases and J by 11 bases, leaving 16 bases between them. The CDR3 DNA reads as TGTGCCAGCAGCCAAGGACCCGCCGCTAAGCAGTTCTTC. As protein: CASSQGPAAKQFF.

The chain couples TRBV10-1 to TRBJ1-4; D is unresolved. V lost 7 bases and J lost 3, with 9 bases in between. Germline lookup yields CDR1 WNHNN and CDR2 SYGVQD (reference sequence). The CDR3 has 13 residues. DNA of the CDR3: TGCGCCAGCATTGGGAGGGCTAATGAAAAACTGTTTTTT. This encodes CASIGRANEKLFF.

The chain uses TRBV7-8 and TRBJ1-4; a weak D match, TRBD1 (5 bases). This CDR3 contains 13 residues. The V end was cut by 1 base, the J end by 8 bases, with 8 bases between. The germline V gene encodes CDR1 SGHVS and CDR2 FQNEAQ. Written as DNA, the CDR3 is TGTGCCAGCAGCTTAGGTTGGGACGAAAAACTGTTTTTT. Its protein is CASSLGWDEKLFF.

The chain recombines TRBV19 with TRBJ1-1; a weak D match, TRBD1 (5 bases). CDR1 is LNHDA and CDR2 is SQIVND in the germline V gene (reference sequence). The CDR3 consists of 12 residues. With 6 bases removed from V and 4 bases from J, the gap between germline ends came to 9 bases. CDR3 DNA: TGTGCCAGTAGCTGGGGGATCACTGAAGCTTTCTTT. Protein sequence: CASSWGITEAFF.

The chain uses TRBV7-3 and TRBJ2-3, with D possibly matching TRBD2 (5 bases). The CDR3 consists of 15 residues. Germline assignment: CDR1 SGHTA and CDR2 FQGTGA. V lost 1 base, J lost 2 bases, and 10 bases lay in between. CDR3 protein: CASSLRPSITDTQYF. The CDR3 nucleotides are TGTGCCAGCAGCTTAAGGCCTAGCATCACAGATACGCAGTATTTT.

The chain carries TRBV6-5 and TRBJ1-2, with a possible D match to TRBD1 (6 bases). The germline V gene has CDR1 MNHEY and CDR2 SVGAGI. V was clipped by 8 bases and J by 8 bases, with 24 bases between them. The CDR3 runs 15 residues. CDR3 nucleotide sequence: TGTGCCAGCTCCAGGGGTTCAGCGGGCTGGAGGGGCTACACCTTC. This codes for CASSRGSAGWRGYTF.

The chain employs TRBV6-2 or TRBV6-3 and TRBJ1-3; no firm D call. V lost 5 bases to trimming and J lost 0 bases, with 14 bases between them. Germline assignment: CDR1 MNHEY and CDR2 SVGEGT. CDR3 length equals 16 residues. The DNA of the CDR3 is TGTGCCAGCAGTCCGCTCATGGCGGGCTCTGGAAACACCATATATTTT. Protein product: CASSPLMAGSGNTIYF.

The chain couples TRBV7-9 to TRBJ2-7; tentative D call: TRBD1 (6 bases). From germline, CDR1 is SEHNR and CDR2 FQNEAQ (reference sequence). There are 14 residues in the CDR3. The V gene lost 5 bases and the J gene lost 1 base, with 12 bases spanning the gap. CDR3 loop: CASSRRDTSYEQYF. The CDR3 bases are TGTGCCAGCAGCCGTAGGGACACTTCCTACGAGCAGTACTTC.

The chain joins TRBV7-6 to TRBJ1-3; perhaps TRBD1 as D (5 bases). This CDR3 contains 16 residues. Germline V gene lookup returns CDR1 SGHVS and CDR2 FNYEAQ. V lost 4 bases to trimming and J lost 0 bases, with 13 bases between them. In nucleotides, the CDR3 is TGTGCCAGCAGCTCTCCGGGACGTACCTCTGGAAACACCATATATTTT. Translation gives CASSSPGRTSGNTIYF.

The chain joins TRBV4-3 to TRBJ1-4, with D perhaps TRBD1 (5 bases). Germline assignment: CDR1 LGHNA and CDR2 YSLEER. The CDR3 contains 14 residues. V lost 4 bases to trimming and J lost 4 bases, with 10 bases between them. The CDR3 loop is CASSRLQDNEKLFF. CDR3 bases: TGCGCCAGCAGCCGCTTACAGGATAATGAAAAACTGTTTTTT.

This rearrangement joins TRBV6-5 to TRBJ1-2; TRBD1 matches 7 bases. Trimming removed 5 bases from V and 0 bases from J; junction bases left unmatched: 6. This CDR3 region has 15 residues. Germline CDR1 reads MNHEY; CDR2 reads SVGAGI. Here the CDR3 DNA reads TGTGCCAGCAGTCGACAGGGTCGCGCTAACTATGGCTACACCTTC. Translated, it gives CASSRQGRANYGYTF.

As regards this clone: The limits of the CDR3 on the DNA are not certain, so only TCRdb's listed CDR3 is given. The rearrangement uses TRBV5-5 and TRBJ2-1; the tabulated D call, TRBD2, remains unverified against the DNA. Germline CDR1 and CDR2: SGHKS and YYEKEE (reference sequence). The CDR3 contains 13 residues when both ends are counted. The CDR3 loop reads CASILGGSNEQFF.

The chain links TRBV7-2 to TRBJ1-2; the D is unclear. The CDR3 is made up of 13 amino acids. V was trimmed by 4 bases and J by 4 bases, leaving 10 bases between them. The germline V gene encodes CDR1 SGHTA and CDR2 FQGNSA. The CDR3 coding sequence is TGTGCCAGCAGCTCCACACCCACCTATGGCTACACCTTC. Protein product: CASSSTPTYGYTF.

The V call is TRBV12-3 or TRBV12-4, the J call TRBJ2-7, with D possibly being TRBD2 (5 bases). This CDR3 has 11 residues. Trimming stripped 4 bases from V and 7 bases from J, with 8 bases between. The CDR3 DNA reads TGTGCCAGCAGTTCGGGGAAAGAGCAGTACTTC. Encoded protein: CASSSGKEQYF.

The chain recombines TRBV10-3 with TRBJ1-2; TRBD1 aligns across 8 bases. Per germline, CDR1 ENHRY and CDR2 SYGVKD. Unmatched junction bases numbered 8, after V lost 3 bases and J lost 2 bases. The CDR3 covers 16 residues. CDR3: CAISEVPGTGNYGYTF. For the CDR3, the DNA is TGTGCCATCAGTGAAGTACCCGGGACAGGCAACTATGGCTACACCTTC.

This clone was seen more than once but under ten times. This chain links TRBV2 with TRBJ1-5, with D unclear. The germline gives CDR1 SNHLY, CDR2 FYNNEI. The CDR3 is made up of 12 amino acids. V shed 1 base and J shed 7 bases, with 5 bases lying between them. CDR3 amino acids: CASSEDGQPQHF. The CDR3 bases are TGTGCCAGCAGTGAAGACGGGCAGCCCCAGCATTTT.

The chain is built from TRBV7-3 and TRBJ2-1; TRBD2 might be the D (7 bases). The CDR3 is made up of 16 amino acids. The V end lost 3 bases, the J end lost 2 bases, and 14 bases lay between the germline ends. In germline, CDR1 is SGHTA, CDR2 FQGTGA. The chain's CDR3 is CASSLVGGGAYNEQFF. CDR3 bases: TGTGCCAGCAGCTTGGTAGGCGGGGGCGCCTACAATGAGCAGTTCTTC. Together with reference TRBV7-3 and TRBJ2-1, the CDR3 gives the full variable domain: GAGVSQTPSNKVTEKGKYVELRCDPISGHTALYWYRQSLGQGPEFLIYFQGTGAADDSGLPNDRFFAVRPEGSVSTLKIQRTERGDSAVYLCASSLVGGGAYNEQFFGPGTRLTVL.

The rearrangement uses TRBV4-1 and TRBJ2-1; D may be TRBD2 (5 bases). Per the germline V gene, CDR1 is MGHRA and CDR2 is YSYEKL. The length of the CDR3 is 17 residues. Trimming shortened V by 1 base and J by 2 bases, and 15 bases separated the two germline ends. The CDR3 reads CASSQGLGLSAYNEQFF. The CDR3 DNA reads TGCGCCAGCAGCCAAGGCCTCGGACTGAGCGCCTACAATGAGCAGTTCTTC.

The chain combines TRBV19 with TRBJ1-5, with 8 bases aligning to TRBD1. With 6 bases clipped from V and 2 bases from J, the junction kept 3 bases outside the gene matches. Germline V CDR1 and CDR2: LNHDA, SQIVND (reference sequence). This CDR3 is 14 amino acids long. CDR3 loop: CASSEDRGNQPQHF. The CDR3, as DNA: TGTGCCAGTAGCGAGGACAGGGGCAATCAGCCCCAGCATTTT.

With respect to this clone: Within the sample, other DNA sequences also encode this same CDR3. The chain combines TRBV19 with TRBJ2-3; D not resolved. Germline V gives CDR1 LNHDA, CDR2 SQIVND (reference sequence). This CDR3 has 11 amino acids. Trimming removed 4 bases from V and 5 bases from J, with 4 bases in between. Here the CDR3 reads CASSTRDTQYF. In nucleotides, the CDR3 is TGTGCCAGTAGTACGCGAGATACGCAGTATTTT.

The count of this clone is one. The chain carries TRBV4-1 and TRBJ2-3, with D possibly TRBD2 on 6 matching bases. This CDR3 comprises 13 residues. Germline V gene lookup returns CDR1 MGHRA and CDR2 YSYEKL. V lost 4 bases and J 7 bases, leaving 12 bases between the germline ends. The CDR3 sequence is CASSPGGAHTQYF. CDR3 bases: TGCGCCAGCAGCCCCGGCGGGGCCCATACGCAGTATTTT.

The chain is built from TRBV29-1 and TRBJ2-1, with D perhaps matching TRBD1 (5 bases). Germline V gives CDR1 SQVTM, CDR2 ANQGSEA. This CDR3 is built from 12 residues. V was clipped by 3 bases and J by 6 bases, with 9 bases between them. The CDR3 is CSVDIRVNEQFF. In DNA, the CDR3 is TGCAGCGTTGATATCAGGGTCAATGAGCAGTTCTTC.

The chain employs TRBV5-4 and TRBJ2-3; 8 bases agree with TRBD2. The length of the CDR3 is 15 residues. Germline V CDR1 and CDR2: SGHNT, YYREEE (reference sequence). J was trimmed by 2 bases and V by 4 bases; bases with no gene match: 6. The CDR3 sequence is CASSTKRGFTDTQYF. CDR3 coding DNA: TGTGCCAGCAGCACCAAGCGGGGGTTCACAGATACGCAGTATTTT.

The chain has TRBV15 and TRBJ1-1; TRBD1 might be the D (5 bases). The CDR3 has 15 amino acids. Trimming removed 1 base at V and 2 bases at J, with 11 bases between. The germline V gene has CDR1 LNHNV and CDR2 YYDKDF (reference sequence). The CDR3 reads CATSRGGQGNTEAFF. CDR3 DNA: TGTGCCACCAGCAGAGGTGGACAAGGAAACACTGAAGCTTTCTTT.

The CDR3 loop is CASSGLAGDRNEQYF. The CDR3 bases are TGTGCCAGCTCCGGACTAGCGGGAGACAGGAACGAGCAGTACTTC. The chain carries TRBV27 and TRBJ2-7, with 13 positions matching TRBD2. V lost 8 bases, J lost 5 bases, and 9 bases stayed unmatched. The CDR3 has 15 residues. The V gene's germline CDR1 is MNHEY and CDR2 SMNVEV (reference sequence).

The chain uses TRBV2 and TRBJ2-7; 7 positions match TRBD1. The J segment lost 5 bases and the V segment lost 2 bases, leaving 6 bases of the junction unmatched. Germline assignment: CDR1 SNHLY and CDR2 FYNNEI. The CDR3 length is 14 residues. The CDR3 loop is CASSERQGDDEQYF. Here the CDR3 DNA reads TGTGCCAGCAGTGAACGGCAGGGGGACGACGAGCAGTACTTC.